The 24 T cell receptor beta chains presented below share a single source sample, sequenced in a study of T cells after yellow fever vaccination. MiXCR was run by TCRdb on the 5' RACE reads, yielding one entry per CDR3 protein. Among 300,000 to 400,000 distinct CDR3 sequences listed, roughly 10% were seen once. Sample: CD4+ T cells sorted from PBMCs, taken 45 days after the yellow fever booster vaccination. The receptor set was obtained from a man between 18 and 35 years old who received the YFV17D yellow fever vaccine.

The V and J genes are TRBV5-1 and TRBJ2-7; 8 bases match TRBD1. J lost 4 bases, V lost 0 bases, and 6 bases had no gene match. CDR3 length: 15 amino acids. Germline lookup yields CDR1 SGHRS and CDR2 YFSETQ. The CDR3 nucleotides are TGCGCCAGCAGCTTGGAACCAGGGGGCCGGTACGAGCAGTACGTC. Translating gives CASSLEPGGRYEQYV.

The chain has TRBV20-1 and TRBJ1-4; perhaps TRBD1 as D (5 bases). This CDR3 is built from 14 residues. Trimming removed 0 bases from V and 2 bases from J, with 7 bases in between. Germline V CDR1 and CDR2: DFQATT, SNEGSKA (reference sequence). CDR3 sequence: CSARDRQTNEKLFF. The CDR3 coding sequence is TGCAGTGCTAGAGACCGACAGACTAATGAAAAACTGTTTTTT.

The CDR3 is CSAPRGTMNTEAFF. The CDR3 bases are TGCAGTGCTCCGCGAGGGACCATGAACACTGAAGCTTTCTTT. The chain carries TRBV20-1 and TRBJ1-1; possible D gene TRBD1, 5 bases. Trimming took 5 bases from V and 0 from J, leaving 13 bases between them. Per germline, CDR1 DFQATT and CDR2 SNEGSKA (reference sequence). This CDR3 is 14 amino acids long.

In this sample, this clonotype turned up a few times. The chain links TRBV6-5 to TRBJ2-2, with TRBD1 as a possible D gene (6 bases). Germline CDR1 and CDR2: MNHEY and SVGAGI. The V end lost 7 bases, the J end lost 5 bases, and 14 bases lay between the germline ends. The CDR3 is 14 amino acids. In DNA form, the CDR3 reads TGTGCCAGCATCTTGCACCAGGGGACCGGGGAGCTGTTTTTT. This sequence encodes CASILHQGTGELFF.

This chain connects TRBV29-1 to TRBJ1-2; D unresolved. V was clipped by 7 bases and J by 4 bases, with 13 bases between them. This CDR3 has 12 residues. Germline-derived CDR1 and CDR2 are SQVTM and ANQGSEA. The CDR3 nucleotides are TGCAGCGGGTCCTCGGGAATCTATGGCTACACCTTC. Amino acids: CSGSSGIYGYTF.

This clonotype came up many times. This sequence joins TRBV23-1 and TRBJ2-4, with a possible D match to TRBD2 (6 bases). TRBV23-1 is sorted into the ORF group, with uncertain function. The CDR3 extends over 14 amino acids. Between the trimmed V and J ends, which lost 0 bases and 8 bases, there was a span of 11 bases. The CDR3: CASSQSGGGYIQYF. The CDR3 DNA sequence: TGCGCCAGCAGTCAATCCGGGGGTGGTTACATTCAGTACTTC.

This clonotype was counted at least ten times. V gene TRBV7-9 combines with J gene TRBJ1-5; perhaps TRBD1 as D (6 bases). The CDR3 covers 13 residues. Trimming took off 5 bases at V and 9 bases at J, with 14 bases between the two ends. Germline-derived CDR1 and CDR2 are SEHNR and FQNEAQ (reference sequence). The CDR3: CASSRDIEGPQHF. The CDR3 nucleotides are TGTGCCAGCAGCCGGGACATTGAGGGGCCCCAGCATTTT. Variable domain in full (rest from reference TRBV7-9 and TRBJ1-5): DTGVSQNPRHKITKRGQNVTFRCDPISEHNRLYWYRQTLGQGPEFLTYFQNEAQLEKSRLLSDRFSAERPKGSFSTLEIQRTEQGDSAMYLCASSRDIEGPQHFGDGTRLSIL.

CDR3 nucleotides: TGTGCCTGGAGTATGGGACTAGCTCAAGAGACCCAGTACTTC. Its translation is CAWSMGLAQETQYF. This chain uses TRBV30 with TRBJ2-5; 9 bases match TRBD2. This CDR3 is built from 14 residues. Germline loops: CDR1 GTSNPN, CDR2 SVGIG (reference sequence). The J segment lost 2 bases and the V segment lost 2 bases, leaving 3 bases of the junction unmatched.

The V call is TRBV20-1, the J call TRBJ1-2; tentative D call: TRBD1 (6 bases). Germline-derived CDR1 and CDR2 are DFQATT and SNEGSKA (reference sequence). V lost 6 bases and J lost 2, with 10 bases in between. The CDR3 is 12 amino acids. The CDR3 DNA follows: TGCAGTGCAAAGGACAGAAACTATGGCTACACCTTC. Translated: CSAKDRNYGYTF.

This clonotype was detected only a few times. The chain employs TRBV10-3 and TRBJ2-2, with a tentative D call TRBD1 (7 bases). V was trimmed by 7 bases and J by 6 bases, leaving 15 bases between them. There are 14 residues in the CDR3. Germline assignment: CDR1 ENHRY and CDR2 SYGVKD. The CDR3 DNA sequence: TGTGCCATCAACGGGCAGGGGGGTTCCGGGGAGCTGTTTTTT. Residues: CAINGQGGSGELFF.

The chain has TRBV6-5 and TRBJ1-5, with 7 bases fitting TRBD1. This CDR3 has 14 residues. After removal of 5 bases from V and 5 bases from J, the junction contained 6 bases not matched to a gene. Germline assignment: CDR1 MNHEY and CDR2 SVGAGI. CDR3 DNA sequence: TGTGCCAGCAGTCGCCAGGGGGGGGATCAGCCCCAGCATTTT. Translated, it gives CASSRQGGDQPQHF.

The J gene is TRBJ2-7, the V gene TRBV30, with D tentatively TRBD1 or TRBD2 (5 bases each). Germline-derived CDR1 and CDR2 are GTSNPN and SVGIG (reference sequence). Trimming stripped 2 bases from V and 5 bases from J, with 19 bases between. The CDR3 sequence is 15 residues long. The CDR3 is CAWSSYTGRLDEQYF. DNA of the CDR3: TGTGCCTGGAGTTCATACACGGGACGTTTGGACGAGCAGTACTTC.

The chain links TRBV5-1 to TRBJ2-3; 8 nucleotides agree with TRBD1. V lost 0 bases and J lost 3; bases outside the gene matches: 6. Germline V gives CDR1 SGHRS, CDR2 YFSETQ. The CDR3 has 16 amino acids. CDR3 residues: CASSLESGQGTDTQYF. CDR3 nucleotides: TGCGCCAGCAGCTTGGAGTCCGGACAGGGAACAGATACGCAGTATTTT.

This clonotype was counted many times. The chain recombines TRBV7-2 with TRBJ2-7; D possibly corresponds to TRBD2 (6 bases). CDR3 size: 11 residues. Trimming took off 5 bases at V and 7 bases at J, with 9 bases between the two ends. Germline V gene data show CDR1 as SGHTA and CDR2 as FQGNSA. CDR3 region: CASSPGVEQYF. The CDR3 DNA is TGTGCCAGCAGCCCGGGGGTTGAGCAGTACTTC.

CDR3 protein: CAISESPTPLHF. The CDR3 bases are TGTGCCATCAGTGAGTCACCCACGCCCCTCCACTTT. This chain joins TRBV10-3 and TRBJ1-6; D gene ambiguous. Germline V gene data show CDR1 as ENHRY and CDR2 as SYGVKD. The CDR3 length is 12 residues. The V end lost 0 bases, the J end lost 13 bases, and 7 bases lay between the germline ends.

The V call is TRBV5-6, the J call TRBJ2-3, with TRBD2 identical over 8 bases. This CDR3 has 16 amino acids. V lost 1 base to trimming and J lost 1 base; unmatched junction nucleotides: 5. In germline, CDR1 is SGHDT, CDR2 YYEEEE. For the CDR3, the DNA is TGTGCCAGCAGCTTGCGGGGGGGCGAGGGCACAGATACGCAGTATTTT. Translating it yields CASSLRGGEGTDTQYF.

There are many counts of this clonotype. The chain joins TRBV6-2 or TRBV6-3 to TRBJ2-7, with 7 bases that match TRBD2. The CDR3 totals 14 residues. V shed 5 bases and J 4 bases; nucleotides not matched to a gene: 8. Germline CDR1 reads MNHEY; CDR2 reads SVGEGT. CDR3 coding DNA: TGTGCCAGCAGTACAACTAGCGCCAGATACGAGCAGTACGTC. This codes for CASSTTSARYEQYV.

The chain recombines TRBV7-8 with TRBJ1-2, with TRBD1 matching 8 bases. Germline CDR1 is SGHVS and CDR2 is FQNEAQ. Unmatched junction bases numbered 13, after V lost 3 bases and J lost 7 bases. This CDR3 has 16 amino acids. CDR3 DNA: TGTGCCAGCAGCTTCACAGGGGGTGGGGCGCGGCGTGGCTACACCTTC. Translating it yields CASSFTGGGARRGYTF.

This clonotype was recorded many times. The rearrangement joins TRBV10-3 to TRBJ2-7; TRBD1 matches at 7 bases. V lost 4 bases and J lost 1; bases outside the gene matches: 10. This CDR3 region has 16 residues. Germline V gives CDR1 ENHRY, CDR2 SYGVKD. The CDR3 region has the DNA TGTGCCATCAGTGTCCAACCCGGGACAGATTCCTACGAGCAGTACTTC. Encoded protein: CAISVQPGTDSYEQYF.

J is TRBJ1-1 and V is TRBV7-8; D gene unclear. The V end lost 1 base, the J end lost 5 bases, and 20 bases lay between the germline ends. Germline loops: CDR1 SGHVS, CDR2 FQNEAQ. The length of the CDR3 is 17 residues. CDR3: CASSLVFFRSKVTEAFF. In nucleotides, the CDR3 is TGTGCCAGCAGCTTAGTATTCTTCCGGTCGAAAGTGACTGAAGCTTTCTTT.

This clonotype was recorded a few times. DNA for the CDR3: TGTGCCAGCAGTTACCGACTAGCTCACACAGATACGCAGTATTTT. This translates into CASSYRLAHTDTQYF. The chain uses TRBV6-2 or TRBV6-3 and TRBJ2-3, with 7 bases matching TRBD2. The CDR3 is 15 residues long. CDR1 MNHEY and CDR2 SVGEGT come from the germline V gene. The ends lost 2 bases at V and 2 bases at J; junction bases unmatched: 4.

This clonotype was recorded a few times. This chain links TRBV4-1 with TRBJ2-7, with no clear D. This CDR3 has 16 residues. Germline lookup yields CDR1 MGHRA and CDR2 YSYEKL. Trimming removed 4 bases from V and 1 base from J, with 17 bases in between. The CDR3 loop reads CASSRWSGVGSYEQYV. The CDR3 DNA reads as TGCGCCAGCAGCCGCTGGAGTGGAGTGGGTTCCTACGAGCAGTACGTC.

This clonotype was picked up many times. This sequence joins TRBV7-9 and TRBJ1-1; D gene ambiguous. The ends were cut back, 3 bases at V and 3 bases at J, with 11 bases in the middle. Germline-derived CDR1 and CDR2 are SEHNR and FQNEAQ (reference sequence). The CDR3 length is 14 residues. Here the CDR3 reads CASSLIGPDTEAFF. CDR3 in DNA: TGTGCCAGCAGCTTGATTGGTCCGGACACTGAAGCTTTCTTT. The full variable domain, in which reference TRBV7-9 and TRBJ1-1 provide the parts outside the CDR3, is DTGVSQNPRHKITKRGQNVTFRCDPISEHNRLYWYRQTLGQGPEFLTYFQNEAQLEKSRLLSDRFSAERPKGSFSTLEIQRTEQGDSAMYLCASSLIGPDTEAFFGQGTRLTVV.

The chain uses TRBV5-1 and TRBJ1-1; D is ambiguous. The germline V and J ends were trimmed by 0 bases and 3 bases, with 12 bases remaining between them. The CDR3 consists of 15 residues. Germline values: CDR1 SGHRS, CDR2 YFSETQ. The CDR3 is CASSLEPPRDTEAFF. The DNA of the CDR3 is TGCGCCAGCAGCTTGGAACCCCCTCGGGACACTGAAGCTTTCTTT.